The 19 T cell receptor beta chains below were found in one sample sequenced in a study of technical replicates of blood from several donors. The protocol was immunoSEQ multiplex PCR, while the TCRdb copy is restricted to in-frame clones and leaves out a portion. The table has 80,000 or so clones, approximately 94% seen once. The sample consisted of T cells isolated from PBMCs. The receptors here all came from a human donor in good health.

The chain uses TRBV7-9 and TRBJ2-5; maybe TRBD2 (7 bases). Trimming pared 2 bases from V and 5 bases from J, leaving 15 bases between. The CDR3 loop spans 15 amino acids. Germline-derived CDR1 and CDR2 are SEHNR and FQNEAQ (reference sequence). CDR3 protein: CASSLSYREGETQYF. The CDR3 DNA is TGTGCCAGCAGCTTATCGTACAGGGAGGGTGAGACCCAGTACTTC.

As for this clone: A junction end diverges from the germline sequence, so it may reflect a read error. The V call is TRBV7-7, the J call TRBJ1-2; TRBD1 is a possible D gene (5 bases). From germline, CDR1 is SSHAT and CDR2 FNYEAQ (reference sequence). This CDR3 is built from 10 residues. CDR3 DNA sequence: TGTGCTAGCAGCGGGGGGGGCTACACCTTC. Translation: CASSGGGYTF.

The chain joins TRBV7-6 to TRBJ2-3; D call uncertain. CDR1 and CDR2 from the germline V gene are SGHVS and FNYEAQ. The CDR3 is 13 amino acids. V lost 4 bases and J lost 3, with 8 bases in between. CDR3 region: CASSSFSTDTQYF. CDR3 coding DNA: TGTGCCAGCAGCTCTTTCTCTACAGATACGCAGTATTTT. The complete variable domain, with remaining parts taken from reference TRBV7-6 and TRBJ2-3, reads GAGVSQSPRYKVTKRGQDVALRCDPISGHVSLYWYRQALGQGPEFLTYFNYEAQQDKSGLPNDRFSAERPEGSISTLTIQRTEQRDSAMYRCASSSFSTDTQYFGPGTRLTVL.

The chain is built from TRBV6-5 and TRBJ2-1; 8 bases are shared with TRBD2. There are 16 residues in the CDR3. The junction had 8 bases not matched to a gene; V was cut back by 2 bases and J by 5 bases. The germline V gene encodes CDR1 MNHEY and CDR2 SVGAGI. CDR3 bases: TGTGCCAGCAGTTACATTTCCGGGAGGGCTAACAATGAGCAGTTCTTC. Translated: CASSYISGRANNEQFF.

The chain carries TRBV11-3 and TRBJ1-1; D is unclear. The CDR3 is 12 residues long. CDR1 and CDR2 from the germline V gene are SGHNT and YENEEA. V was clipped by 5 bases and J by 6 bases, with 10 bases between them. Written as DNA, the CDR3 is TGTGCCAGCAGCCTAGCGGGTGCTGAAGCTTTCTTT. Amino acid sequence: CASSLAGAEAFF.

This clone has only a few counts. The rearrangement links TRBV27 to TRBJ1-1, with 11 nucleotides matching TRBD1. The CDR3 runs 14 residues. Germline assignment: CDR1 MNHEY and CDR2 SMNVEV (reference sequence). J was trimmed by 4 bases and V by 6 bases; bases with no gene match: 4. Here the CDR3 reads CASRGQGAGTEAFF. CDR3 coding DNA: TGTGCCAGCAGAGGACAGGGGGCCGGCACTGAAGCTTTCTTT.

V and J are TRBV9 and TRBJ2-7, with TRBD1 matching over 8 bases. The CDR3 has 14 residues. The germline CDR1 and CDR2 sequences are SGDLS and YYNGEE. Germline trimming cut 0 bases from V and 2 bases from J; bases unmatched to any gene: 1. The CDR3 spells CASSVEGQAYEQYF. The CDR3 DNA reads as TGTGCCAGCAGCGTAGAGGGACAGGCCTACGAGCAGTACTTC.

The chain couples TRBV14 to TRBJ2-7; 7 nucleotides match TRBD1. Germline V CDR1 and CDR2: SGHDN, FVKESK. This CDR3 is built from 14 residues. The J segment lost 3 bases and the V segment lost 0 bases, leaving 2 bases of the junction unmatched. The CDR3 loop reads CASSQDYRGYEQYF. CDR3 in DNA: TGTGCCAGCAGCCAAGATTACAGGGGCTACGAGCAGTACTTC.

V gene TRBV27 combines with J gene TRBJ2-7; D possibly corresponds to TRBD1 (6 bases). The CDR3 extends over 16 amino acids. Germline V gene sequence: CDR1 MNHEY, CDR2 SMNVEV (reference sequence). Trimming removed 1 base from V and 1 base from J, with 14 bases in between. The CDR3 DNA reads as TGTGCCAGCAGTTTATTTTCTACAGGACAGTCCTACGAGCAGTACTTC. It translates to CASSLFSTGQSYEQYF.

The gene calls are TRBV28 and TRBJ2-1, with 10 bases that match TRBD2. Germline values: CDR1 MDHEN, CDR2 SYDVKM. V gave up 8 bases and J gave up 6 bases; unmatched junction bases: 7. This CDR3 spans 14 amino acids. CDR3 bases: TGTGCCAGCCAGGATAGCGGGAGGTCCAATGAGCAGTTCTTC. Its protein product is CASQDSGRSNEQFF.

The chain uses TRBV11-3 and TRBJ1-4; 7 bases agree with TRBD1. CDR1 SGHNT and CDR2 YENEEA come from the germline V gene. V shed 5 bases, J shed 2 bases, and the junction held 8 bases outside the gene matches. The CDR3 is 16 residues long. Written as DNA, the CDR3 is TGTGCCAGCAGCCCTATAACAGGGGACACTAATGAAAAACTGTTTTTT. This translates into CASSPITGDTNEKLFF.

The genes are TRBV9 and TRBJ2-5, with 13 bases lining up with TRBD2. Germline V lookup: CDR1 SGDLS, CDR2 YYNGEE. CDR3 length equals 15 residues. J lost 4 bases, V lost 2 bases, and 2 bases had no gene match. This chain's CDR3 is CASSVGLAGVETQYF. The CDR3 DNA sequence: TGTGCCAGCAGCGTTGGACTAGCGGGAGTAGAGACCCAGTACTTC.

The chain carries TRBV29-1 and TRBJ2-1, with 11 bases aligning to TRBD2. The CDR3 sequence is 15 residues long. CDR1 is SQVTM, CDR2 ANQGSEA, per germline. The V segment lost 6 bases and the J segment 8 bases; nucleotides outside the gene matches: 12. The CDR3 loop is CSVLTSGSGFDEQFF. The CDR3 nucleotides read TGCAGCGTCCTCACTAGCGGGAGTGGTTTTGATGAGCAGTTCTTC.

The genes are TRBV10-3 and TRBJ2-5, with 10 bases fitting TRBD2. V lost 0 bases, J lost 5 bases, and 0 bases stayed unmatched. In germline, CDR1 is ENHRY, CDR2 SYGVKD. The CDR3 has 14 residues. CDR3 coding DNA: TGTGCCATCAGTGAGTCGACTAGCGGGGAGACCCAGTACTTC. Its protein product is CAISESTSGETQYF.

The chain uses TRBV2 and TRBJ1-3; the D is unclear. The germline CDR1 and CDR2 sequences are SNHLY and FYNNEI. The CDR3 consists of 16 residues. V dropped 2 bases and J dropped 0 bases, with 11 bases sitting between them. Here the CDR3 reads CASSENPGSSGNTIYF. The CDR3 DNA is TGTGCCAGCAGTGAAAACCCGGGGAGCTCTGGAAACACCATATATTTT. Together with reference TRBV2 and TRBJ1-3, the CDR3 gives the full variable domain: EPEVTQTPSHQVTQMGQEVILRCVPISNHLYFYWYRQILGQKVEFLVSFYNNEISEKSEIFDDQFSVERPDGSNFTLKIRSTKLEDSAMYFCASSENPGSSGNTIYFGEGSWLTVV.

The chain has TRBV6-6 and TRBJ1-1, with D unresolved. CDR3 size: 12 residues. V lost 5 bases and J 0 bases, leaving 4 bases between the germline ends. The germline V gene has CDR1 MNHNY and CDR2 SVGAGI (reference sequence). The CDR3 nucleotides are TGTGCCAGCAGTCAGGTGAACACTGAAGCTTTCTTT. Translated, it gives CASSQVNTEAFF.

The gene calls are TRBV2 and TRBJ2-7; 7 nucleotides agree with TRBD2. The CDR3 spans 13 residues. Germline V gene lookup returns CDR1 SNHLY and CDR2 FYNNEI. V shed 4 bases and J 2 bases; nucleotides not matched to a gene: 2. This chain's CDR3 is CASSGTRTYEQYF. DNA of the CDR3: TGTGCCAGCAGTGGGACTAGAACCTACGAGCAGTACTTC.

This chain links TRBV5-5 with TRBJ1-1; D might be TRBD1 (5 bases). The CDR3 extends over 14 amino acids. With 1 base removed from V and 6 bases from J, the gap between germline ends came to 13 bases. The germline V gene has CDR1 SGHKS and CDR2 YYEKEE (reference sequence). The CDR3 nucleotides are TGTGCCAGCAGCTTGAAGCAGGGTGGGGCTGAAGCTTTCTTT. Its translation is CASSLKQGGAEAFF.

As DNA, the CDR3 is TGTGCCAGCAGCTTGGAATATCTATCCGCTGAGCAGTTCTTC. Amino acid sequence: CASSLEYLSAEQFF. The chain combines TRBV5-4 with TRBJ2-1; D ambiguous. V dropped 0 bases and J dropped 9 bases, with 13 bases sitting between them. The CDR3 covers 14 residues. The germline V gene has CDR1 SGHNT and CDR2 YYREEE (reference sequence).